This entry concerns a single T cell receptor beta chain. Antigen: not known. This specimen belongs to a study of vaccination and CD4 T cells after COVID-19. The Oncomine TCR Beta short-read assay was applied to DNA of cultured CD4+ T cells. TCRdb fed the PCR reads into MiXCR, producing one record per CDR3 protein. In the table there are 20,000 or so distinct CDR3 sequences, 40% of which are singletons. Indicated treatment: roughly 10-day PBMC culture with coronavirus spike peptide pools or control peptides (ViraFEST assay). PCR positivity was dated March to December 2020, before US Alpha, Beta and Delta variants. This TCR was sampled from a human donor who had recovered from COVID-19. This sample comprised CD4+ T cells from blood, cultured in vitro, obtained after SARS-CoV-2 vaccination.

CDR3 DNA sequence: TGTGCCAGCAGCTTAGACAGCACTAATTCACCCCTCCACTTT. Encoded protein: CASSLDSTNSPLHF. The chain recombines TRBV11-3 with TRBJ1-6; D is ambiguous. V shed 0 bases and J shed 6 bases, with 6 bases lying between them. This CDR3 spans 14 amino acids. Germline CDR1 reads SGHNT; CDR2 reads YENEEA.